This T cell receptor (beta chain) appears in the sequencing data of a study of T cells in Graves' hyperthyroidism and ophthalmopathy. A few counts support this clonotype. CDR1 and CDR2 from the germline V gene are SGHTS and YDEGEE. V lost 0 bases, J lost 1 base, and 9 bases lay in between. This CDR3 is built from 15 residues. Using RNA transcripts as the source, TCR beta CDR3 regions were amplified. The TCR CDR3 first-round RT-PCR relied on the HTBI primer set. One entry per CDR3 protein, called by TCRdb with MiXCR from the multiplex PCR reads. The profile shows about 380,000 distinct CDR3 sequences, approximately 18% of them singletons.

Sequencing was done on a sample of blood. The chain employs TRBV5-8 and TRBJ2-3; D is ambiguous. The receptor was derived from a man aged 18 to 30 with Graves' ophthalmopathy. DNA of the CDR3: TGTGCCAGCAGCTTGGCACGGCAGGGCACAGATACGCAGTATTTT. Encoded protein: CASSLARQGTDTQYF.